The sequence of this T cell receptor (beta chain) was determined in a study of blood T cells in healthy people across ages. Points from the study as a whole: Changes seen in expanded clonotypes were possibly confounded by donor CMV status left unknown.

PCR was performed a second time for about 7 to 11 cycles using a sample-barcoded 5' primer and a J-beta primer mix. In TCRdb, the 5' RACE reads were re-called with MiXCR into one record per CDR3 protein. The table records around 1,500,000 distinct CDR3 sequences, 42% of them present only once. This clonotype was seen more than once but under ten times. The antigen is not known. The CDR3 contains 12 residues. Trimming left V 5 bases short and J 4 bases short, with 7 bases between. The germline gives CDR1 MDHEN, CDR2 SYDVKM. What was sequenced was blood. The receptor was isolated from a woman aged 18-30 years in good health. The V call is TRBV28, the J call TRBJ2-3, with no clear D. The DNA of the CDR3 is TGTGCCAGCAGTACCACAGCAGATACGCAGTATTTT. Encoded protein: CASSTTADTQYF.